The 10 T cell receptor beta chains below come from one sample, sequenced in a study of CXCR3-negative and CXCR3-positive naive CD8 T cells. The method, 5' RACE with UMI labels, was used to prepare the TRB cDNA libraries. Using the 5' RACE reads, TCRdb records one entry per CDR3 protein without DNA. The sample has approximately 62,000 distinct CDR3 sequences. The material sequenced was naive CXCR3- CD8+ T cells from blood. The subset was: CD45RO-CCR7+CD27+CD95- naive CD8+ T cells lacking CXCR3 (TNR3-). The receptors here all came from a human donor in good health. Some clones in this sample may be carry-over from other donors' samples.

The chain couples TRBV7-2 to TRBJ1-3. Germline V lookup: CDR1 SGHTA, CDR2 FQGNSA. CDR3 length equals 16 residues. The CDR3 loop reads CASSFEPTLSGNTIYF.

The chain joins TRBV12-3 or TRBV12-4 to TRBJ2-7; TCRdb proposes TRBD1, but this gene call is untestable without DNA. This CDR3 comprises 13 residues. CDR3 sequence: CASRVTGNYEQYF.

The chain joins TRBV12-3 or TRBV12-4 to TRBJ1-2; TCRdb's D call, TRBD1, is unchecked because there is no DNA. CDR3 length equals 13 residues. The CDR3: CASSETGGYGYTF.

The chain links TRBV20-1 to TRBJ2-5; TCRdb's D call of TRBD2 is untestable without DNA. The CDR3 length is 13 residues. Germline V gene sequence: CDR1 DFQATT, CDR2 SNEGSKA (reference sequence). This CDR3 is CSARGLASETQYF.

The CDR3 protein is CASSWASGGGHAETQYF. V usage is TRBV7-2 and J usage is TRBJ2-5; lacking DNA, the TRBD2 call made by TCRdb goes unchecked. This CDR3 has 17 amino acids. Germline-derived CDR1 and CDR2 are SGHTA and FQGNSA.

V and J are TRBV4-3 and TRBJ2-1. CDR3 length: 17 amino acids. CDR1 and CDR2 (germline): LGHNA, YSLEER. CDR3 in amino acids: CASSQVVEEYPYNEQFF.

V usage is TRBV28 and J usage is TRBJ2-5; TCRdb's D call of TRBD2 is untestable without DNA. The CDR3 runs 16 residues. CDR1 is MDHEN and CDR2 is SYDVKM in the germline V gene. CDR3 sequence reads: CASSSHPDYDQETQYF.

This chain links TRBV6-2 or TRBV6-3 with TRBJ2-7. The CDR3 is 14 amino acids. The germline CDR1 and CDR2 sequences are MNHEY and SVGEGT. The CDR3 reads CASSYGSETYEQYF.

V usage is TRBV19 and J usage is TRBJ1-5; with no DNA, the TCRdb D assignment of TRBD1 cannot be verified. CDR1 and CDR2 from the germline V gene are LNHDA and SQIVND (reference sequence). CDR3 length: 15 residues. The CDR3 region is CASSREKGSNQPQHF. The complete variable domain, with remaining parts taken from reference TRBV19 and TRBJ1-5, reads DGGITQSPKYLFRKEGQNVTLSCEQNLNHDAMYWYRQDPGQGLRLIYYSQIVNDFQKGDIAEGYSVSREKKESFPLTVTSAQKNPTAFYLCASSREKGSNQPQHFGDGTRLSIL.

The CDR3 loop is CASSQDTGSNYGYTF. The chain employs TRBV4-3 and TRBJ1-2. The CDR3 loop spans 15 amino acids. In germline, CDR1 is LGHNA, CDR2 YSLEER.